The T cell receptor beta chain described here comes from a study of OX40 agonist ivuxolimab in advanced cancers. Context from the whole study: Ivuxolimab, which targeted the costimulatory receptor OX40 (CD134), was an agonistic, fully human IgG2 monoclonal antibody. Peripheral TCRbeta sequencing aimed to test whether ivuxolimab altered TCR sequence diversity and caused clonal T-cell expansion. Intravenous ivuxolimab was administered to patients every 2 weeks at six dose levels: 0.01, 0.1, 0.3, 1.5, 3 and 10 mg/kg. Partial responses occurred in three dose-escalation patients: two with cutaneous melanoma and one with hepatocellular carcinoma. Among the 52 dose-escalation patients, approximately 20 had hepatocellular carcinoma, approximately 15 melanoma, 9 renal cell carcinoma and 9 head and neck cancer. The paper reports the monotherapy dose-escalation portion (N of about 51 patients) of the phase I ivuxolimab trial. In the dose-escalation cohort, around four fifths of patients were male, and the mean age was approximately 64 years, with a range of roughly 23 to 85. Patients were allowed to have had prior anti-PD-1, anti-PD-L1 or anti-CTLA-4 therapy, and about 40% of the dose-escalation patients had been treated with checkpoint inhibitors. The study at large found these results: In the 0.1-3.0 mg/kg groups, partial responders had among the lowest normalized peripheral clonal expansion, particularly in CD8+ T cells. On average, CD8+ T cells showed more expanded clones than CD4+ T cells after ivuxolimab. Low levels of normalized T-cell clonal expansion were also seen in some nonresponding patients. Clonal expansion of both CD4+ and CD8+ blood T cells was observed from baseline to week 6 at doses 0.1 to 3.0 mg/kg. Antigen specificity was not determined for the clonally expanded peripheral T cells.

As encoded in the germline V gene, CDR1 is SGHRS while CDR2 is YFSETQ. V loses 0 bases, J loses 1 base, and the germline ends lie 10 bases apart. There are 15 amino acids in the CDR3, from cysteine to phenylalanine inclusive. CDR3 DNA only is kept here, 45 bases in frame from base 1. About this clone itself: It has no known antigen specificity. Per-base quality was not reported, and no clone a single base away is much larger than it.

The trial excluded patients who had a history of autoimmune disease or who were on systemic immunosuppression. In every dose cohort, peripheral blood was drawn for TCR sequencing at baseline, cycle 4 day 1, and cycle 7 day 1. The samples were drawn from a first-in-human, open-label, multicenter phase I dose-escalation trial of ivuxolimab. Adults with locally advanced or metastatic head and neck squamous cell, hepatocellular, melanoma or renal cell carcinoma were enrolled in the trial. Before TCR sequencing, CD4+ T cells and CD8+ T cells were sorted from peripheral blood as separate populations. Genomic DNA was isolated from the sorted cells so that the TCRbeta CDR3 region could be sequenced. TCRbeta CDR3 regions were sequenced using the immunoSEQ Assay. This immuneACCESS table, as held by TCRdb, lists in-frame sequences with V and J called but not all clones. Of the missing ones, under half trace to an unresolved V gene in checked studies; the others have no known cause. The sample includes 72,000 or so clones, with 80% to 85% observed a single time. Nearly 4.5% of the sample is in the top ten clones.

Recombination connected TRBV5-1 to TRBJ1-1; the D segment cannot be called with confidence. This specimen consisted of CD4+ or CD8+ T cells sorted from blood, obtained in a trial of the OX40 agonist ivuxolimab. This receptor was taken from an adult with an advanced solid tumor such as melanoma, head and neck, liver or kidney cancer. The bases are TGCGCCAGCAGCTTGGTCTCGGGGAGGAACACTGAAGCTTTCTTT. Its translation is CASSLVSGRNTEAFF.